Listed below are T cell receptor beta chains from one sample, sequenced in a study of radiation and T cells in renal cell carcinoma. This table comes from immunoSEQ multiplex PCR, and its TCRdb copy is limited to in-frame clones, with some not included. There are tens of thousands of clones in the sample; approximately 80% occur only once, and 7.3% lies in the top ten. The material sequenced was blood, taken from a patient whose treatment included radiotherapy and nephrectomy. These receptors were obtained from a man in his 60s with renal cell carcinoma. CDR3s include the opening cysteine and the closing phenylalanine or tryptophan. Each record gives: J gene, D gene, CDR3 length, V gene, clone size, CDR3 DNA, CDR3 protein. A D gene is named only where the DNA matches it firmly. Clone size is given for some rows only: seen once, a few or many times, or a class if the clone is expanded.

J: TRBJ1-2
D: TRBD1
length: 14
V: TRBV5-6
size: .
DNA: TGTGCCAGCAGCAGCCGGACGGGACAGTATGGCTACACCTTC
CDR3: CASSSRTGQYGYTF

J: TRBJ2-2
D: TRBD2
length: 17
V: TRBV25-1
size: .
DNA: TGTGCCAGCAGCGAATTGGGGCTAGCGGGAGTTACCGGGGAGCTGTTTTTT
CDR3: CASSELGLAGVTGELFF

J: TRBJ2-1
D: TRBD1
length: 14
V: TRBV9
size: .
DNA: TGTGCCAGCAGCACCTGGGACAGGGAAGGAAAACAGTTCTTC
CDR3: CASSTWDREGKQFF

J: TRBJ2-3
D: .
length: 18
V: TRBV9
size: .
DNA: TGTGCCAGCAGCCCACAAACAGGGTTCACCTTACTCACAGATACGCAGTATTTT
CDR3: CASSPQTGFTLLTDTQYF

J: TRBJ1-1
D: .
length: 13
V: TRBV27
size: .
DNA: TGTGCCAGCAGTGCGGGACGATTCACTGAAGCTTTCTTT
CDR3: CASSAGRFTEAFF

J: TRBJ2-1
D: TRBD2
length: 17
V: TRBV5-4
size: .
DNA: TGTGCCAGCAGCTTGGGTCTCTTCGGGAGGGAGGGCAATGAGCAGTTCTTC
CDR3: CASSLGLFGREGNEQFF

J: TRBJ1-2
D: TRBD1
length: 16
V: TRBV7-2
size: few
DNA: TGTGCCAGCAGCCCGTGGGGACAGGGGGCTAACTATGGCTACACCTTC
CDR3: CASSPWGQGANYGYTF

J: TRBJ2-3
D: .
length: 13
V: TRBV7-3
size: .
DNA: TGTGCCAGCAGCCCCGGCGGCGCAGATACGCAGTATTTT
CDR3: CASSPGGADTQYF

J: TRBJ1-2
D: .
length: 13
V: TRBV2
size: .
DNA: TGTGCCAGCAGTGAAGCGAAAAATGGTGGCTACACCTTC
CDR3: CASSEAKNGGYTF

J: TRBJ1-1
D: TRBD1
length: 14
V: TRBV7-9
size: .
DNA: TGTGCCAGCAGCTTAGGACAGGGGTCCACTGAAGCTTTCTTT
CDR3: CASSLGQGSTEAFF

J: TRBJ2-7
D: .
length: 14
V: TRBV9
size: few
DNA: TGTGCCAGCAGCCTCACAGGGAACCCCTACGAGCAGTACTTC
CDR3: CASSLTGNPYEQYF

J: TRBJ2-2
D: .
length: 16
V: TRBV5-1
size: .
DNA: TGCGCCAGCGCTGGGGCGGACCTAGGGTTGACCGGGGAGCTGTTTTTT
CDR3: CASAGADLGLTGELFF

J: TRBJ1-4
D: .
length: 13
V: TRBV7-6
size: few
DNA: TGTGCCAGCAGCTTAGGACCCGATGAAAAACTGTTTTTT
CDR3: CASSLGPDEKLFF

J: TRBJ2-1
D: .
length: 14
V: TRBV27
size: .
DNA: TGTGCCAGCAGTTTCGCCAGCTCCTACAATGAGCAGTTCTTC
CDR3: CASSFASSYNEQFF

J: TRBJ1-1
D: .
length: 12
V: TRBV6-5
size: .
DNA: TGTGCCAGCAGTTACTCGCCGACTGAAGCTTTCTTT
CDR3: CASSYSPTEAFF

J: TRBJ2-7
D: .
length: 14
V: TRBV6-5
size: once
DNA: TGTGCCAGCAGTTACCGGGACCCAACCAGCGAGCAGTACTTC
CDR3: CASSYRDPTSEQYF

J: TRBJ1-1
D: .
length: 14
V: TRBV13
size: .
DNA: TGTGCCAGCTCAGACAGGTCCCAACTAACTGAAGCTTTCTTT
CDR3: CASSDRSQLTEAFF

J: TRBJ1-2
D: TRBD1
length: 18
V: TRBV6-1
size: .
DNA: TGTGCCAGCAGTGGGGAGACAGGGCAAATGAGTACTAGGTATGGCTACACCTTC
CDR3: CASSGETGQMSTRYGYTF

J: TRBJ1-1
D: .
length: 13
V: TRBV6-5
size: .
DNA: TGTGCCAGCAGGGAAGGGACAAGGCCTGAAGCTTTCTTT
CDR3: CASREGTRPEAFF

J: TRBJ2-2
D: .
length: 17
V: TRBV6-1
size: .
DNA: TGTGCCAGCAGTGACTACGGGGGCGCATTTAGCTCCGGGGAGCTGTTTTTT
CDR3: CASSDYGGAFSSGELFF

J: TRBJ1-5
D: .
length: 14
V: TRBV6-1
size: .
DNA: TGTGCCAGCAGTGAAGAACAGGGAGGACAGCCCCAGCATTTT
CDR3: CASSEEQGGQPQHF

J: TRBJ1-1
D: TRBD1
length: 15
V: TRBV19
size: .
DNA: TGTGCCAGTAACGAAATGGACAGGGTGAACACTGAAGCTTTCTTT
CDR3: CASNEMDRVNTEAFF

J: TRBJ2-7
D: .
length: 11
V: TRBV20-1
size: many
DNA: TGCAGTGCTAGTCGGGGGTACGAGCAGTACTTC
CDR3: CSASRGYEQYF

J: TRBJ1-1
D: .
length: 13
V: TRBV27
size: medium-sized
DNA: TGTGCCAGCAGCTGGGGTGGGGACACTGAAGCTTTCTTT
CDR3: CASSWGGDTEAFF